The clone carrying this T cell receptor (beta chain) was detected only a few times. Its matching antigen is unknown. Unique molecular identifiers were in the cDNA, with template-switch universal primer binding. TCRdb ran MiXCR on the 5' RACE reads and lists one entry per CDR3 protein. The profile shows approximately 700,000 distinct CDR3 sequences, around 5.7% of them singletons. The source of the sample is a study of identical twins. The study's findings and limits: Monozygotic twin pairs showed more out-of-frame TCR alpha sharing than models estimated.

V was cut by 1 base and J by 8 bases, with 14 bases left in between. Germline CDR1 SGHTA, CDR2 FQGNSA. CDR3 length: 15 amino acids. This chain uses TRBV7-2 with TRBJ1-4; possibly TRBD1 for D (5 bases). The source of this sequence is a man in his late teens or twenties in good health. The material sequenced was naive T cells sorted from blood. This CDR3 reads CASSLGARASEKLFF. The CDR3 DNA reads TGTGCCAGCAGCTTAGGGGCCAGGGCTTCCGAAAAACTGTTTTTT.